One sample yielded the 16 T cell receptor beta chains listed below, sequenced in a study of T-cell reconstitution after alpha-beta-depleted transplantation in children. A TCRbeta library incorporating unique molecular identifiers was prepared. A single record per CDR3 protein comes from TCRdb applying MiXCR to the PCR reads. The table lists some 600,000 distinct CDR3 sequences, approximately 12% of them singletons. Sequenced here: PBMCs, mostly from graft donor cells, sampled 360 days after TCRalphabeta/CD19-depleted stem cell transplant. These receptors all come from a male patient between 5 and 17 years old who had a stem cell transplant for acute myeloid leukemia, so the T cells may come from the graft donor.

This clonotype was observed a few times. The CDR3, as DNA: TGTGCCATCAGTGAAGCCCGACTAGCGGGACAAGAGACCCAGTACTTC. Translating gives CAISEARLAGQETQYF. This sequence joins TRBV10-3 and TRBJ2-5; TRBD2 agrees at 11 bases. Looked up from germline, CDR1 is ENHRY and CDR2 is SYGVKD. This CDR3 has 16 amino acids. J lost 2 bases, V lost 3 bases, and 5 bases had no gene match.

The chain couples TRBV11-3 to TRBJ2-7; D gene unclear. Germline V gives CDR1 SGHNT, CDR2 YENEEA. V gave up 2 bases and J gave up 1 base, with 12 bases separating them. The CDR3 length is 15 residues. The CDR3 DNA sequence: TGTGCCAGCAGCTTAAAGGGCGGCCTATCCTACGAGCAGTACTTC. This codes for CASSLKGGLSYEQYF.

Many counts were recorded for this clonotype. The CDR3 sequence: CSAFRDRDNEQYF. CDR3 coding DNA: TGCAGTGCTTTCCGGGACAGGGACAACGAGCAGTACTTC. This rearrangement joins TRBV20-1 to TRBJ2-7; 9 bases are shared with TRBD1. V shed 5 bases, J shed 5 bases, and the junction held 7 bases outside the gene matches. CDR3 length equals 13 residues. The germline V gene has CDR1 DFQATT and CDR2 SNEGSKA (reference sequence).

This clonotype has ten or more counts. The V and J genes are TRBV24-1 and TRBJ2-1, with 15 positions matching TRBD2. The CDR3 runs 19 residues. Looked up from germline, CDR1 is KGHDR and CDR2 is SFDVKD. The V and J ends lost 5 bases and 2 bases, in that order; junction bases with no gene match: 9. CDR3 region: CATSGVGLAGGETYNEQFF. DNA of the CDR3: TGTGCCACCAGTGGAGTTGGACTAGCGGGAGGGGAGACCTACAATGAGCAGTTCTTC.

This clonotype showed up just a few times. CDR3 bases: TGTGCCAGCACCGTCAGCGGGAGGGGCTACGAGCAGTACTTC. Translation: CASTVSGRGYEQYF. The chain is built from TRBV7-9 and TRBJ2-7; 10 bases fit TRBD2. CDR1 SEHNR and CDR2 FQNEAQ come from the germline V gene (reference sequence). The CDR3 is 14 residues long. Trimming removed 7 bases from V and 3 bases from J; junction bases left unmatched: 6.

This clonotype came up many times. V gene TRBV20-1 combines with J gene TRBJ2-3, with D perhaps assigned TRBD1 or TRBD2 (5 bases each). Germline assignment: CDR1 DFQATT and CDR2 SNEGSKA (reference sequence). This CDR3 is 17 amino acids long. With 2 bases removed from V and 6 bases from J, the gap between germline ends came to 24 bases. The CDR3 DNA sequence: TGCAGTGCTAGATCGTCCTTGGGGACCCCTGCTAGGGATACGCAGTATTTT. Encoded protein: CSARSSLGTPARDTQYF.

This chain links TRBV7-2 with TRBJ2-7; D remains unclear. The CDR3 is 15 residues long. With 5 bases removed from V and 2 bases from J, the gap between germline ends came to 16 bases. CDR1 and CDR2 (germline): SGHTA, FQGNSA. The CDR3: CASSPWKTVTYEQYF. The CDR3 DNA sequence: TGTGCCAGCAGCCCATGGAAAACGGTGACCTACGAGCAGTACTTC.

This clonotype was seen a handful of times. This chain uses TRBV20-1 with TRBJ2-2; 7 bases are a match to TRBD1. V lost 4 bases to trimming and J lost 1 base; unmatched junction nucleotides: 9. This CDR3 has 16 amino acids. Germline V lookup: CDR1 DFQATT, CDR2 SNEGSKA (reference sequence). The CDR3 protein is CSAIPNRGWNTGELFF. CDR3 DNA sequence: TGCAGTGCTATACCTAACAGGGGATGGAACACCGGGGAGCTGTTTTTT.

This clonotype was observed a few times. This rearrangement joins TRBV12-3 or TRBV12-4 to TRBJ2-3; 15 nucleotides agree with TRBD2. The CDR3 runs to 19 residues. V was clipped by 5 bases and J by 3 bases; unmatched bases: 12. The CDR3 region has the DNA TGTGCCAGCAGTCTCGTCCTAACCGGGACTAGCGGGAGGACAGATACGCAGTATTTT. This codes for CASSLVLTGTSGRTDTQYF.

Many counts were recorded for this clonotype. CDR3 sequence reads: CASSPPGLEQYF. The CDR3 DNA reads as TGCGCCAGCAGCCCACCGGGACTCGAGCAGTACTTC. This sequence joins TRBV5-1 and TRBJ2-7, with D tentatively TRBD2 (6 bases). CDR3 length: 12 amino acids. Germline V gives CDR1 SGHRS, CDR2 YFSETQ. The V gene lost 4 bases and the J gene lost 6 bases, with 11 bases spanning the gap. The whole variable domain, filled in from reference TRBV5-1 and TRBJ2-7, reads KAGVTQTPRYLIKTRGQQVTLSCSPISGHRSVSWYQQTPGQGLQFLFEYFSETQRNKGNFPGRFSGRQFSNSRSEMNVSTLELGDSALYLCASSPPGLEQYFGPGTRLTVT.

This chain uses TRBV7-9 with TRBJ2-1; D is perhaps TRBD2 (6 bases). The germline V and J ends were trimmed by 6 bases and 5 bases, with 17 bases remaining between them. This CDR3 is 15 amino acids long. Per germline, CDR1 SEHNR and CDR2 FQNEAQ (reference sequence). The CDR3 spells CASSGRLLADNEQFF. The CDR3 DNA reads TGTGCCAGCAGTGGGAGGCTATTGGCGGACAATGAGCAGTTCTTC.

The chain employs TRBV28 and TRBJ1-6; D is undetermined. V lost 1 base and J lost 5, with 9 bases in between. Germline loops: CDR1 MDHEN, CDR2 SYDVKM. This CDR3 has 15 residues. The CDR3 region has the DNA TGTGCCAGCAGTTTATCGCGCCTCAATAATTCACCCCTCCACTTT. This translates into CASSLSRLNNSPLHF.

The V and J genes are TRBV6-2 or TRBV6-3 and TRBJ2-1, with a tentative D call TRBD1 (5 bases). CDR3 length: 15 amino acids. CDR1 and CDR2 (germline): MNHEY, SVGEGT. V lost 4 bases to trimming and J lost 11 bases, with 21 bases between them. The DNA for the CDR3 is TGTGCCAGCAGTTCCACGGTACCGACAGAACCCAAGCAGTTCTTC. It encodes CASSSTVPTEPKQFF.

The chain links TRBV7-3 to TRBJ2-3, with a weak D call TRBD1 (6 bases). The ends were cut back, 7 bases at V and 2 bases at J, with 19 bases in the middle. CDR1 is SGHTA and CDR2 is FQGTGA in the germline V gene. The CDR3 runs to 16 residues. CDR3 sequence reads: CASNHREWLTTDTQYF. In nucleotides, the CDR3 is TGTGCCAGCAACCACAGGGAATGGCTGACCACAGATACGCAGTATTTT. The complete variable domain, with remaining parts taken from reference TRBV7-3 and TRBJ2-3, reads GAGVSQTPSNKVTEKGKYVELRCDPISGHTALYWYRQSLGQGPEFLIYFQGTGAADDSGLPNDRFFAVRPEGSVSTLKIQRTERGDSAVYLCASNHREWLTTDTQYFGPGTRLTVL.

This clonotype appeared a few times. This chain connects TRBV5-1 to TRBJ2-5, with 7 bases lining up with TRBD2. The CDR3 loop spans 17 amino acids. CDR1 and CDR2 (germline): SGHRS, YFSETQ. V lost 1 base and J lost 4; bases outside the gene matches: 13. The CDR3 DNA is TGCGCCAGCAGCTTGCTTCTCCGGACTAGGACCTCAGAGACCCAGTACTTC. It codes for CASSLLLRTRTSETQYF. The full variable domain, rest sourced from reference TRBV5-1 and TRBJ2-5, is KAGVTQTPRYLIKTRGQQVTLSCSPISGHRSVSWYQQTPGQGLQFLFEYFSETQRNKGNFPGRFSGRQFSNSRSEMNVSTLELGDSALYLCASSLLLRTRTSETQYFGPGTRLLVL.

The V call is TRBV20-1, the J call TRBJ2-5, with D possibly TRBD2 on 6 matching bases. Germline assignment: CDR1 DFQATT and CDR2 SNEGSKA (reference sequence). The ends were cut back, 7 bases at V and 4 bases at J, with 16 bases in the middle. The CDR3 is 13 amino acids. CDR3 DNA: TGCAGTGTCGCTCTGGACGGGAGAGAGACCCAGTACTTC. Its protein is CSVALDGRETQYF.